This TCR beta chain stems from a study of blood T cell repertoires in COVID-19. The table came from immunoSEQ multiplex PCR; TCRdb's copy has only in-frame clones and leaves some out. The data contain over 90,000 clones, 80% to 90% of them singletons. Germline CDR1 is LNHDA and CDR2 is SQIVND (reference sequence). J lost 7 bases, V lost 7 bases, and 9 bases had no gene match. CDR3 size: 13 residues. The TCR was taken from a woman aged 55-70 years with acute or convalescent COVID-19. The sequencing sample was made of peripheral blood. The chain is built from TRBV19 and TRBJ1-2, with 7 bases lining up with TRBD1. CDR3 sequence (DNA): TGTGCCAGTAAGGACAGGTCTGTCGGTGGCTACACCTTC. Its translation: CASKDRSVGGYTF.